This passage covers 32 T cell receptor beta chains from one sample sequenced in a study of blood T cell repertoires in COVID-19 (dated by TCRdb to the early 2020s). Library preparation was by the immunoSEQ multiplex PCR assay. TCRdb took over this immuneACCESS table, retaining in-frame rearrangements with V and J assigned. Such tables are incomplete; in checked studies, under half of the missing clones stem from an unresolved V gene, and the remainder is unexplained. For this sample the table gives over 130,000 clones, of which 84% were detected only once. Approximately 9% of the sample belongs to the ten largest clones. The source material was peripheral blood. These receptors were taken from a man aged 30 to 45 with COVID-19, enrolled during active disease.

The gene calls are TRBV6-1 and TRBJ1-6; possible D gene TRBD1, 5 bases. The CDR3 length is 17 residues. Germline CDR1 MNHNS, CDR2 SASEGT. Trimming stripped 4 bases from V and 9 bases from J, with 22 bases between. The CDR3 sequence: CASSALVGASSFSPLHF. The CDR3 DNA is TGTGCCAGCAGTGCCTTAGTAGGGGCGAGTTCTTTTTCACCCCTCCACTTT.

The V call is TRBV27, the J call TRBJ2-3; a possible D gene is TRBD1 (5 bases). Trimming left V 2 bases short and J 0 bases short, with 15 bases between. The CDR3 is 17 amino acids. Germline V gene lookup returns CDR1 MNHEY and CDR2 SMNVEV (reference sequence). The CDR3 region is CASSLNLGAGSTDTQYF. The CDR3, as DNA: TGTGCCAGCAGTTTAAATCTTGGGGCAGGGAGCACAGATACGCAGTATTTT.

The V call is TRBV7-3, the J call TRBJ1-2; 8 bases match TRBD1. The V segment lost 5 bases and the J segment 4 bases; nucleotides outside the gene matches: 6. Germline CDR1 SGHTA, CDR2 FQGTGA. The CDR3 loop spans 14 amino acids. The CDR3 protein is CASSLGQAPYGYTF. The DNA of the CDR3 is TGTGCCAGCAGCCTGGGACAGGCGCCCTATGGCTACACCTTC.

The CDR3 sequence is CASTNSMNTEAFF. CDR3 sequence (DNA): TGTGCCAGCACCAACTCAATGAACACTGAAGCTTTCTTT. The chain is built from TRBV6-6 and TRBJ1-1, with D unclear. Germline V gene data show CDR1 as MNHNY and CDR2 as SVGAGI (reference sequence). The CDR3 is 13 residues long. V dropped 7 bases and J dropped 0 bases, with 9 bases sitting between them.

The chain links TRBV27 to TRBJ2-4, with TRBD2 identical over 11 bases. Germline-derived CDR1 and CDR2 are MNHEY and SMNVEV (reference sequence). The CDR3 sequence is 14 residues long. The trim removed 7 bases at V and 7 bases at J, leaving 6 bases unmatched. This chain's CDR3 is CASMILAGENIQYF. CDR3 nucleotides: TGTGCCAGCATGATACTAGCGGGAGAGAACATTCAGTACTTC.

The gene calls are TRBV7-9 and TRBJ1-1; D is uncertain. V lost 6 bases and J lost 4, with 18 bases in between. Germline CDR1 and CDR2: SEHNR and FQNEAQ (reference sequence). The CDR3 totals 15 residues. CDR3 nucleotides: TGTGCCAGCAGACCGTATCGAGGGCTTGGCACTGAAGCTTTCTTT. It specifies CASRPYRGLGTEAFF.

The chain recombines TRBV7-3 with TRBJ2-7; the match to TRBD1 covers 8 bases. Trimming cost V 4 bases and J 5 bases; bases outside gene matches: 10. Looked up from germline, CDR1 is SGHTA and CDR2 is FQGTGA. The CDR3 loop spans 15 amino acids. In DNA, the CDR3 is TGTGCCAGCAGCTCCGGACAGGGCTATCGCGACGAGCAGTACTTC. Amino acids: CASSSGQGYRDEQYF.

The chain has TRBV10-3 and TRBJ1-1; no clear D. The CDR3 is 14 residues long. CDR1 is ENHRY, CDR2 SYGVKD, per germline. V was clipped by 6 bases and J by 5 bases, with 16 bases between them. CDR3 sequence reads: CAIRQTPGITEAFF. As DNA, the CDR3 is TGTGCCATCAGACAGACCCCGGGGATTACTGAAGCTTTCTTT.

V and J are TRBV7-2 and TRBJ2-1; TRBD2 aligns across 9 bases. The CDR3 length is 15 residues. Germline CDR1 SGHTA, CDR2 FQGNSA. V shed 5 bases, J shed 3 bases, and the junction held 5 bases outside the gene matches. The chain's CDR3 is CASSPPSGNYNEQFF. In DNA, the CDR3 is TGTGCCAGCAGCCCCCCTAGCGGGAACTACAATGAGCAGTTCTTC.

The V gene is TRBV25-1, the J gene TRBJ2-7, with D possibly TRBD1 on 5 matching bases. The germline gives CDR1 MGHDK, CDR2 SYGVNS. The ends were cut back, 2 bases at V and 3 bases at J, with 17 bases in the middle. This CDR3 is built from 16 residues. The CDR3 DNA is TGTGCCAGCAGTGAAGGATCCAGCAGGGTATTCTACGAGCAGTACTTC. Encoded protein: CASSEGSSRVFYEQYF.

CDR3 protein: CASSLTSGRNEQYF. Here the CDR3 DNA reads TGTGCCAGCAGCCTGACTAGCGGGAGGAACGAGCAGTACTTC. V and J are TRBV3-1 (or the pseudogene TRBV3-2) and TRBJ2-7, with 13 bases identical to TRBD2. The trim removed 4 bases at V and 5 bases at J, leaving 2 bases unmatched. In germline, CDR1 is LGHDT, CDR2 YNNKEL (reference sequence). The CDR3 extends over 14 amino acids.

The rearrangement uses TRBV9 and TRBJ2-3; D unclear. The germline CDR1 and CDR2 sequences are SGDLS and YYNGEE. The CDR3 contains 13 residues. Between the trimmed V and J ends, which lost 6 bases and 1 base, there was a span of 9 bases. CDR3 nucleotide sequence: TGTGCCAGCAACACAGAAGGCACAGATACGCAGTATTTT. This translates into CASNTEGTDTQYF. Full variable domain (outside the CDR3, taken from reference TRBV9 and TRBJ2-3): DSGVTQTPKHLITATGQRVTLRCSPRSGDLSVYWYQQSLDQGLQFLIQYYNGEERAKGNILERFSAQQFPDLHSELNLSSLELGDSALYFCASNTEGTDTQYFGPGTRLTVL.

This clone was seen just once. The chain has TRBV11-1 and TRBJ2-7, with D unresolved. The V end was cut by 2 bases, the J end by 0 bases, with 11 bases between. This CDR3 is 15 amino acids long. Looked up from germline, CDR1 is SGHAT and CDR2 is FQDESV (reference sequence). DNA for the CDR3: TGTGCCAGCAGCTTATCAGGCTCGAGCTCCTACGAGCAGTACTTC. Translation: CASSLSGSSSYEQYF.

The chain couples TRBV7-9 to TRBJ1-6; perhaps TRBD1 as D (6 bases). Trimming pared 7 bases from V and 8 bases from J, leaving 15 bases between. This CDR3 region has 14 residues. Germline assignment: CDR1 SEHNR and CDR2 FQNEAQ (reference sequence). CDR3 nucleotide sequence: TGTGCCAGCACTCAGGGGCCTTTTTATTCACCCCTCCACTTT. Its translation: CASTQGPFYSPLHF.

V usage is TRBV24-1 and J usage is TRBJ1-4, with 7 bases lining up with TRBD1. V gave up 5 bases and J gave up 5 bases; unmatched junction bases: 10. The CDR3 covers 16 residues. Germline CDR1 is KGHDR and CDR2 is SFDVKD. The CDR3 sequence: CATSAATGELNEKLFF. The CDR3 DNA reads TGTGCCACCAGTGCGGCCACAGGGGAGTTGAATGAAAAACTGTTTTTT.

The rearrangement uses TRBV27 and TRBJ1-2, with a tentative D call TRBD1 (6 bases). Germline CDR1 MNHEY, CDR2 SMNVEV (reference sequence). V shed 5 bases and J shed 6 bases, with 19 bases lying between them. The CDR3 consists of 15 residues. For the CDR3, the DNA is TGTGCCAGCAGTCCGGCGTCAGGGGCGCATCATGGCTACACCTTC. This codes for CASSPASGAHHGYTF.

This chain connects TRBV5-5 to TRBJ2-5; TRBD2 might be the D (6 bases). The germline gives CDR1 SGHKS, CDR2 YYEKEE (reference sequence). The CDR3 sequence is 16 residues long. V was trimmed by 4 bases and J by 4 bases, leaving 20 bases between them. CDR3 sequence: CASSRGEVAKRETQYF. DNA for the CDR3: TGTGCCAGCAGCCGCGGGGAGGTGGCCAAAAGAGAGACCCAGTACTTC.

The CDR3 protein is CATSYGTSTDTQYF. The CDR3 DNA sequence: TGTGCCACATCGTACGGTACTAGCACAGATACGCAGTATTTT. This chain uses TRBV5-4 with TRBJ2-3; D is undetermined. Germline V gene data show CDR1 as SGHNT and CDR2 as YYREEE (reference sequence). Trimming pared 9 bases from V and 0 bases from J, leaving 14 bases between. The CDR3 sequence is 14 residues long.

The J gene is TRBJ1-5, the V gene TRBV10-3; 9 nucleotides match TRBD1. The V gene end was trimmed by 7 bases and the J gene end by 2 bases; junction bases not matched to a gene: 12. Per the germline V gene, CDR1 is ENHRY and CDR2 is SYGVKD. CDR3 length equals 17 residues. The CDR3 region has the DNA TGTGCCATCACTAAGGACAGGGGAGGAAATGGCAATCAGCCCCAGCATTTT. It codes for CAITKDRGGNGNQPQHF.

This clone was detected only once. J is TRBJ1-1 and V is TRBV24-1, with 7 bases aligning to TRBD1. CDR1 is KGHDR and CDR2 is SFDVKD in the germline V gene. The CDR3 runs to 13 residues. Germline trimming cut 7 bases from V and 3 bases from J; bases unmatched to any gene: 4. The CDR3 loop reads CATRGTEYTEAFF. The CDR3 DNA reads TGTGCCACCAGAGGGACAGAATACACTGAAGCTTTCTTT.

The genes are TRBV3-1 (or the pseudogene TRBV3-2) and TRBJ1-1; no definite D call. V was clipped by 3 bases and J by 4 bases, with 6 bases between them. CDR1 and CDR2 from the germline V gene are LGHDT and YNNKEL (reference sequence). The CDR3 contains 12 residues. CDR3 residues: CASSQSSTEAFF. The CDR3 bases are TGTGCCAGCAGCCAGTCGTCCACTGAAGCTTTCTTT.

In regard to this clone: The same CDR3 is also encoded by other DNA sequences in this sample. This chain joins TRBV20-1 and TRBJ2-7; D ambiguous. Trimming took 5 bases from V and 5 from J, leaving 7 bases between them. CDR3 length: 10 amino acids. The V gene's germline CDR1 is DFQATT and CDR2 SNEGSKA (reference sequence). DNA for the CDR3: TGCAGTGCTCGTCGCGACGAGCAGTACTTC. Amino acid sequence: CSARRDEQYF.

This clone was seen a single time. The chain carries TRBV11-2 and TRBJ2-3, with 11 nucleotides matching TRBD2. Germline trimming cut 3 bases from V and 6 bases from J; bases unmatched to any gene: 8. Germline V CDR1 and CDR2: SGHAT, FQNNGV. The CDR3 covers 16 residues. CDR3 coding DNA: TGTGCCAGCAGCTTCTTAACTAGCGGGAGTGGTGATACGCAGTATTTT. It specifies CASSFLTSGSGDTQYF.

V usage is TRBV19 and J usage is TRBJ1-5, with D possibly TRBD1 on 6 matching bases. This CDR3 contains 17 residues. V lost 6 bases and J 0 bases, leaving 18 bases between the germline ends. Germline assignment: CDR1 LNHDA and CDR2 SQIVND (reference sequence). Here the CDR3 reads CASSPGRGPNSNQPQHF. The CDR3 nucleotides read TGTGCCAGTAGCCCTGGCAGGGGCCCCAATAGCAATCAGCCCCAGCATTTT.

The J gene is TRBJ2-7, the V gene TRBV5-1, with 10 nucleotides matching TRBD1. Germline loops: CDR1 SGHRS, CDR2 YFSETQ. This CDR3 is built from 15 residues. The V and J ends lost 4 bases and 2 bases, in that order; junction bases with no gene match: 6. CDR3 sequence reads: CASSLTGGDAYEQYF. CDR3 nucleotides: TGCGCCAGCAGCCTGACAGGGGGCGACGCCTACGAGCAGTACTTC.

The rearrangement joins TRBV7-2 to TRBJ1-2; D might be TRBD1 (5 bases). Germline values: CDR1 SGHTA, CDR2 FQGNSA. The V gene lost 5 bases and the J gene lost 4 bases, with 14 bases spanning the gap. The CDR3 is made up of 14 amino acids. CDR3 nucleotide sequence: TGTGCCAGCAGCGGCAGACAGAGTTCCTATGGCTACACCTTC. Its translation: CASSGRQSSYGYTF.

V and J are TRBV2 and TRBJ1-1, with D perhaps matching TRBD1 (6 bases). CDR1 is SNHLY, CDR2 FYNNEI, per germline. Trimming took off 3 bases at V and 0 bases at J, with 8 bases between the two ends. The CDR3 consists of 14 residues. For the CDR3, the DNA is TGTGCCAGCAGTGAGGCAGGGGTGAACACTGAAGCTTTCTTT. Translation: CASSEAGVNTEAFF.

The chain joins TRBV28 to TRBJ2-1, with D perhaps matching TRBD2 (5 bases). In germline, CDR1 is MDHEN, CDR2 SYDVKM. The CDR3 runs 14 residues. The V gene lost 8 bases and the J gene lost 5 bases, with 16 bases spanning the gap. The CDR3 DNA follows: TGTGCCAGCCCGCTGTGGGGAGATCACAATGAGCAGTTCTTC. Its translation is CASPLWGDHNEQFF.

This clone has ten or more counts. V usage is TRBV13 and J usage is TRBJ2-3; maybe TRBD2 (6 bases). The CDR3 length is 18 residues. Germline CDR1 PRHDT, CDR2 FYEKMQ (reference sequence). Trimming shortened V by 5 bases and J by 2 bases, and 23 bases separated the two germline ends. As DNA, the CDR3 is TGTGCCAGCAGCCGTGGGACTCTCTCGTCCCGCTCCACAGATACGCAGTATTTT. As protein: CASSRGTLSSRSTDTQYF. The full variable domain, its missing parts supplied by reference TRBV13 and TRBJ2-3, is AAGVIQSPRHLIKEKRETATLKCYPIPRHDTVYWYQQGPGQDPQFLISFYEKMQSDKGSIPDRFSAQQFSDYHSELNMSSLELGDSALYFCASSRGTLSSRSTDTQYFGPGTRLTVL.

A single count supports this clone. This sequence joins TRBV10-3 and TRBJ2-1; TRBD1 matches 10 bases. Germline lookup yields CDR1 ENHRY and CDR2 SYGVKD. Trimming removed 7 bases from V and 7 bases from J; junction bases left unmatched: 7. CDR3 length: 14 residues. The CDR3 bases are TGTGCCATCATGACAGGGGGCTCGGGTAATGAGCAGTTCTTC. Translation: CAIMTGGSGNEQFF.

This clone was picked up a small number of times. The chain uses TRBV7-6 and TRBJ1-3; D is possibly TRBD1 (6 bases). CDR3 size: 15 residues. The V gene lost 2 bases and the J gene lost 4 bases, with 12 bases spanning the gap. Germline V gene sequence: CDR1 SGHVS, CDR2 FNYEAQ. The CDR3 is CASSLSQGTGNTIYF. Here the CDR3 DNA reads TGTGCCAGCAGCTTATCCCAGGGGACAGGAAACACCATATATTTT. Full variable domain (rest looked up from reference TRBV7-6 and TRBJ1-3): GAGVSQSPRYKVTKRGQDVALRCDPISGHVSLYWYRQALGQGPEFLTYFNYEAQQDKSGLPNDRFSAERPEGSISTLTIQRTEQRDSAMYRCASSLSQGTGNTIYFGEGSWLTVV.

This clone has only one observation. The gene calls are TRBV5-4 and TRBJ2-5; possibly TRBD2 for D (5 bases). The CDR3 is 14 residues long. Germline V CDR1 and CDR2: SGHNT, YYREEE (reference sequence). The V end was cut by 0 bases, the J end by 7 bases, with 13 bases between. CDR3 nucleotide sequence: TGTGCCAGCAGCTTGGCCGGGGATCTAGGGACCCAGTACTTC. This translates into CASSLAGDLGTQYF.